Presented here are 18 T cell receptor beta chains from one specimen sequenced in a study of blood T cell repertoires in COVID-19. Repertoires were generated with immunoSEQ multiplex PCR, while TCRdb's copy carries only in-frame clones and drops some. The data contain tens of thousands of clones, approximately 86% of them singletons. The sequencing sample was made of peripheral blood. The source is a man between 50 and 59 years old with active or convalescent COVID-19.

The chain combines TRBV4-1 with TRBJ1-1; D ambiguous. V lost 0 bases and J 4 bases, leaving 6 bases between the germline ends. In germline, CDR1 is MGHRA, CDR2 YSYEKL. The CDR3 is made up of 13 amino acids. The CDR3 DNA follows: TGCGCCAGCAGCCAAGAGGCAGGCACTGAAGCTTTCTTT. It specifies CASSQEAGTEAFF.

The gene calls are TRBV4-3 and TRBJ2-7; TRBD2 aligns across 9 bases. This CDR3 comprises 14 residues. In germline, CDR1 is LGHNA, CDR2 YSLEER. Trimming removed 4 bases from V and 2 bases from J; junction bases left unmatched: 3. CDR3 region: CASSPAGGAYEQYF. The CDR3, as DNA: TGCGCCAGCAGCCCTGCGGGGGGGGCCTACGAGCAGTACTTC.

The chain links TRBV6-7 to TRBJ2-2; the D gene is possibly TRBD2 (6 bases). TRBV6-7 falls under the ORF class, with uncertain function. This CDR3 spans 17 amino acids. V was clipped by 0 bases and J by 5 bases, with 16 bases between them. CDR3 sequence: CASSYSSRGRETGELFF. CDR3 DNA: TGTGCCAGCAGTTACTCGTCGCGGGGCAGGGAAACCGGGGAGCTGTTTTTT.

The chain recombines TRBV12-3 or TRBV12-4 with TRBJ1-4; 7 nucleotides agree with TRBD1. This CDR3 comprises 12 residues. The J segment lost 8 bases and the V segment lost 3 bases, leaving 0 bases of the junction unmatched. DNA for the CDR3: TGTGCCAGCAGTTTCAGGGGGGAAAAACTGTTTTTT. Translation: CASSFRGEKLFF.

The gene calls are TRBV10-3 and TRBJ2-5, with a tentative D call TRBD1 (5 bases). CDR1 and CDR2 (germline): ENHRY, SYGVKD. The V gene lost 3 bases and the J gene lost 3 bases, with 5 bases spanning the gap. The CDR3 consists of 12 residues. CDR3 coding DNA: TGTGCCATCAGTGACAGGGAAGAGACCCAGTACTTC. Encoded protein: CAISDREETQYF.

The rearrangement joins TRBV7-8 to TRBJ1-5; D not certain. From germline, CDR1 is SGHVS and CDR2 FQNEAQ. Trimming took off 3 bases at V and 7 bases at J, with 16 bases between the two ends. This CDR3 is 15 amino acids long. CDR3 nucleotides: TGTGCCAGCAGCTTTTCGAGCCCCCAAACCCAGCCCCAGCATTTT. This translates into CASSFSSPQTQPQHF.

V usage is TRBV11-2 and J usage is TRBJ2-1; weak D call: TRBD1 (8 bases). Germline V CDR1 and CDR2: SGHAT, FQNNGV. The V end lost 5 bases, the J end lost 3 bases, and 14 bases lay between the germline ends. The CDR3 is made up of 15 amino acids. This chain's CDR3 is CASSIGGTGYNEQFF. CDR3 DNA: TGTGCCAGCAGCATCGGGGGGACAGGCTACAATGAGCAGTTCTTC.

The V call is TRBV29-1, the J call TRBJ2-2, with a tentative D call TRBD2 (6 bases). Trimming removed 1 base from V and 6 bases from J, with 12 bases in between. This CDR3 region has 14 residues. Germline V gene data show CDR1 as SQVTM and CDR2 as ANQGSEA. The CDR3 bases are TGCAGCGTTGAAGGTCGCTCGGGGGCCGGGGAGCTGTTTTTT. It encodes CSVEGRSGAGELFF.

In the case of this clone: The same CDR3 can be traced to other DNA sequences in this sample. V and J are TRBV7-2 and TRBJ2-5, with TRBD2 matching 10 bases. With V trimmed by 3 bases and J by 5 bases, 6 bases remained unmatched. This CDR3 comprises 15 residues. Germline V gene sequence: CDR1 SGHTA, CDR2 FQGNSA. The CDR3: CASSFSGGPGETQYF. CDR3 nucleotide sequence: TGTGCCAGCAGCTTTAGCGGGGGGCCCGGGGAGACCCAGTACTTC.

The chain carries TRBV19 and TRBJ2-5, with TRBD1 matching 7 bases. After removal of 4 bases from V and 2 bases from J, the junction contained 10 bases not matched to a gene. The germline V gene encodes CDR1 LNHDA and CDR2 SQIVND (reference sequence). The CDR3 consists of 16 residues. The CDR3 DNA reads as TGTGCCAGTAGTACCCGCCGGACAGGTCAGCAAGAGACCCAGTACTTC. Protein sequence: CASSTRRTGQQETQYF. Using reference TRBV19 and TRBJ2-5 for the parts outside the CDR3, the full variable domain is DGGITQSPKYLFRKEGQNVTLSCEQNLNHDAMYWYRQDPGQGLRLIYYSQIVNDFQKGDIAEGYSVSREKKESFPLTVTSAQKNPTAFYLCASSTRRTGQQETQYFGPGTRLLVL.

The gene calls are TRBV30 and TRBJ1-1; D call uncertain. CDR3 length: 10 amino acids. Trimming removed 8 bases at V and 5 bases at J, with 9 bases between. Germline values: CDR1 GTSNPN, CDR2 SVGIG (reference sequence). This chain's CDR3 is CAAQATEAFF. The CDR3, as DNA: TGTGCCGCGCAGGCGACTGAAGCTTTCTTT. The whole variable domain, filled in from reference TRBV30 and TRBJ1-1, reads SQTIHQWPATLVQPVGSPLSLECTVEGTSNPNLYWYRQAAGRGLQLLFYSVGIGQISSEVPQNLSASRPQDRQFILSSKKLLLSDSGFYLCAAQATEAFFGQGTRLTVV.

J is TRBJ1-6 and V is TRBV6-6; no firm D call. The V gene's germline CDR1 is MNHNY and CDR2 SVGAGI (reference sequence). There are 16 residues in the CDR3. The V and J ends lost 0 bases and 6 bases respectively, with 12 bases between them. CDR3 nucleotide sequence: TGTGCCAGCAGTTACTCGCCCTGGCAGCGTAATTCACCCCTCCACTTT. Protein sequence: CASSYSPWQRNSPLHF.

The V gene is TRBV3-1 (or the pseudogene TRBV3-2), the J gene TRBJ2-3; perhaps TRBD2 as D (5 bases). V lost 4 bases to trimming and J lost 4 bases, with 12 bases between them. From germline, CDR1 is LGHDT and CDR2 YNNKEL (reference sequence). The CDR3 is 14 residues long. This chain's CDR3 is CASSPPRGSDTQYF. The CDR3 nucleotides read TGTGCCAGCAGCCCCCCCCGGGGATCAGATACGCAGTATTTT.

The chain links TRBV10-1 to TRBJ1-4; no reliable D call. V gave up 5 bases and J gave up 6 bases, with 10 bases separating them. Germline assignment: CDR1 WNHNN and CDR2 SYGVQD (reference sequence). This CDR3 has 13 residues. CDR3 DNA sequence: TGCGCCAGCAGTTCAAGCGGGGATGAAAAACTGTTTTTT. The encoded protein is CASSSSGDEKLFF.

The V gene is TRBV5-5, the J gene TRBJ1-2; 7 nucleotides match TRBD1. J lost 4 bases, V lost 0 bases, and 3 bases had no gene match. This CDR3 contains 14 residues. Per germline, CDR1 SGHKS and CDR2 YYEKEE (reference sequence). The CDR3 is CASSLEEGAYGYTF. As DNA, the CDR3 is TGTGCCAGCAGCTTGGAAGAGGGGGCCTATGGCTACACCTTC. Full variable domain (remainder filled in from reference TRBV5-5 and TRBJ1-2): DAGVTQSPTHLIKTRGQQVTLRCSPISGHKSVSWYQQVLGQGPQFIFQYYEKEERGRGNFPDRFSARQFPNYSSELNVNALLLGDSALYLCASSLEEGAYGYTFGSGTRLTVV.

The CDR3 nucleotides read TGCGCCAGCAGCTTGTCTGTCTCTGGAAACACCATATATTTT. Its protein product is CASSLSVSGNTIYF. The chain is built from TRBV5-1 and TRBJ1-3; D not resolved. The CDR3 contains 14 residues. V gave up 1 base and J gave up 0 bases, with 5 bases separating them. CDR1 is SGHRS, CDR2 YFSETQ, per germline.

V is TRBV5-8 and J is TRBJ2-3; no clear D. The CDR3 runs 15 residues. V dropped 4 bases and J dropped 4 bases, with 16 bases sitting between them. Germline lookup yields CDR1 SGHTS and CDR2 YDEGEE. In nucleotides, the CDR3 is TGTGCCAGCAGCCAAGCTACCTTTGTCGCAGATACGCAGTATTTT. Its translation is CASSQATFVADTQYF. The full variable domain, with the rest looked up from reference TRBV5-8 and TRBJ2-3, is EAGVTQSPTHLIKTRGQQATLRCSPISGHTSVYWYQQALGLGLQFLLWYDEGEERNRGNFPPRFSGRQFPNYSSELNVNALELEDSALYLCASSQATFVADTQYFGPGTRLTVL.

This clone has just one count. The rearrangement uses TRBV7-2 and TRBJ1-2; D may be TRBD1 (6 bases). The CDR3 totals 15 residues. In germline, CDR1 is SGHTA, CDR2 FQGNSA. V dropped 1 base and J dropped 1 base, with 10 bases sitting between them. The CDR3 loop reads CASSLDFRGNYGYTF. CDR3 DNA: TGTGCCAGCAGCTTAGATTTCAGGGGTAACTATGGCTACACCTTC.